This T cell receptor (beta chain) appears in the sequencing data of a study of T cell responses to AZD1222 COVID-19 vaccine. Study-level points and caveats: Baseline seropositivity characterized only six or seven AZD1222 recipients.

The germline gives CDR1 MNHEY, CDR2 SMNVEV (reference sequence). Trimming left V 4 bases short and J 7 bases short, with 22 bases between. The length of the CDR3 is 16 residues. Details on this clone: Its antigen is not identified.

This table comes from immunoSEQ multiplex PCR, and its TCRdb copy is limited to in-frame clones, with some not included. The data contain about 150,000 clones, approximately 87% of them seen just once; the ten biggest clones take up 4.5% to 6%. The input for sequencing was peripheral blood, taken on day 0 of MenACWY control vaccination. The chain employs TRBV27 and TRBJ1-2, with D possibly TRBD1 on 6 matching bases. The receptor comes from an adult in good health. CDR3 nucleotide sequence: TGTGCCAGCAGTTCCTACCTCGGGGGGGCATCCCCTGGCTACACCTTC. Translated: CASSSYLGGASPGYTF.